The rows below give T cell receptor beta chains drawn from one sample of a study of blood T cell repertoires in COVID-19. Method: immunoSEQ multiplex PCR; TCRdb's copy keeps in-frame clones and lacks some. The sample gives around 400,000 clones, 89% of which show up once; 1% to 1.5% is in the top ten. Sequencing input: peripheral blood. The receptors originated from a man between 40 and 49 years old with acute or convalescent COVID-19. CDR3s include the opening cysteine and the closing phenylalanine or tryptophan. The D gene is left open where the match is weak. A row's size may be missing; if present it is once, few, many or a size class.

CDR3 DNA: TGTGCCAGCAGCTTTGGACTAGCGGGAGCCTACGAGCAGTACTTC
CDR3 protein: CASSFGLAGAYEQYF
J gene: TRBJ2-7
D gene: TRBD2
clone size: -
V gene: TRBV7-6

CDR3 DNA: TGTGCCAGCAGCTTGGATCAGGGCAACATTCAGTACTTC
CDR3 protein: CASSLDQGNIQYF
J gene: TRBJ2-4
D gene: -
clone size: -
V gene: TRBV7-3

CDR3 DNA: TGCGCCAGCAGCCTACGGTTGAACACTGAAGCTTTCTTT
CDR3 protein: CASSLRLNTEAFF
J gene: TRBJ1-1
D gene: -
clone size: -
V gene: TRBV5-1

CDR3 DNA: TGTGCCAGCAGTTACTCACCCGGGGGGCAAGATACGCAGTATTTT
CDR3 protein: CASSYSPGGQDTQYF
J gene: TRBJ2-3
D gene: -
clone size: -
V gene: TRBV6-5

CDR3 DNA: TGTGCCAGCAGCTCCTATAGGAGCGGCTCCTACAATGAGCAGTTCTTC
CDR3 protein: CASSSYRSGSYNEQFF
J gene: TRBJ2-1
D gene: -
clone size: -
V gene: TRBV11-3

CDR3 DNA: TGTGCCAGCAGCCCAACCCGCAGGGCCACTTCCTACAATGAGCAGTTCTTC
CDR3 protein: CASSPTRRATSYNEQFF
J gene: TRBJ2-1
D gene: -
clone size: few
V gene: TRBV5-4

CDR3 DNA: TGTGCCAGCAGCCAAGAGCAGGGGATGGATCAGCCCCAGCATTTT
CDR3 protein: CASSQEQGMDQPQHF
J gene: TRBJ1-5
D gene: -
clone size: -
V gene: TRBV4-2

CDR3 DNA: TGTGCCAGCAGCTCTTCCGGGACAGGAGGAGGCTACACCTTC
CDR3 protein: CASSSSGTGGGYTF
J gene: TRBJ1-2
D gene: TRBD1
clone size: -
V gene: TRBV11-2

CDR3 DNA: TGCGCCAGCAGCAGTGGACAGACGAACACTGAAGCTTTCTTT
CDR3 protein: CASSSGQTNTEAFF
J gene: TRBJ1-1
D gene: -
clone size: -
V gene: TRBV5-1

CDR3 DNA: TGTGCCAGCAGCGACCGGGACAGGGGGCTCAACTATGGCTACACCTTC
CDR3 protein: CASSDRDRGLNYGYTF
J gene: TRBJ1-2
D gene: TRBD1
clone size: -
V gene: TRBV7-9

CDR3 DNA: TGTGCCAGCAGGGGCGTCGGAAACACCATATATTTT
CDR3 protein: CASRGVGNTIYF
J gene: TRBJ1-3
D gene: -
clone size: few
V gene: TRBV9

CDR3 DNA: TGTGCCAGCGGGGCCGGTAACACCGGGGAGCTGTTTTTT
CDR3 protein: CASGAGNTGELFF
J gene: TRBJ2-2
D gene: -
clone size: -
V gene: TRBV3-1/TRBV3-2

CDR3 DNA: TGTGCCAGCAGTTTATCCACAGGGGCAAGTAACGAGGATGGCTACACCTTC
CDR3 protein: CASSLSTGASNEDGYTF
J gene: TRBJ1-2
D gene: TRBD1
clone size: few
V gene: TRBV28

CDR3 DNA: TGCGCCAGCAGCTTGGTTTTGGCGGGAGGGCCGGGAGATACGCAGTATTTT
CDR3 protein: CASSLVLAGGPGDTQYF
J gene: TRBJ2-3
D gene: TRBD2
clone size: -
V gene: TRBV5-1

CDR3 DNA: TGTGCCAGCAGCTTGGCGGGTTCGAAAAGCGAAAAACTGTTTTTT
CDR3 protein: CASSLAGSKSEKLFF
J gene: TRBJ1-4
D gene: -
clone size: -
V gene: TRBV5-4

CDR3 DNA: TGTGCCAGCAGCGTCAGGGGTAGAGAGACCCAGTACTTC
CDR3 protein: CASSVRGRETQYF
J gene: TRBJ2-5
D gene: -
clone size: -
V gene: TRBV11-3

CDR3 DNA: TGTGCCAGCAGCTCAAGACAGAGCAATCAGCCCCAGCATTTT
CDR3 protein: CASSSRQSNQPQHF
J gene: TRBJ1-5
D gene: -
clone size: -
V gene: TRBV7-9

CDR3 DNA: TGTGCCAGCAGTTTATCGTGGGTACCCGGACAGTTCCCTAGGCGTGGGCAGTATTTT
CDR3 protein: CASSLSWVPGQFPRRGQYF
J gene: TRBJ2-3
D gene: -
clone size: -
V gene: TRBV27

CDR3 DNA: TGTGCCAGCAGTTACGGTTTTCAGGGGAGCTCCTACGAGCAGTACTTC
CDR3 protein: CASSYGFQGSSYEQYF
J gene: TRBJ2-7
D gene: -
clone size: -
V gene: TRBV6-5

CDR3 DNA: TGTGCCAGCAGATCAACAGGGGGAGGCTACACCTTC
CDR3 protein: CASRSTGGGYTF
J gene: TRBJ1-2
D gene: TRBD1
clone size: -
V gene: TRBV5-4

CDR3 DNA: TGTGCCAGCAGTAACCCCGGGACAGGAACCCTCCACTTT
CDR3 protein: CASSNPGTGTLHF
J gene: TRBJ1-6
D gene: TRBD1
clone size: -
V gene: TRBV6-5

CDR3 DNA: TGCGCCAGCAGCTTGGCCCAGGGCACAGATACGCAGTATTTT
CDR3 protein: CASSLAQGTDTQYF
J gene: TRBJ2-3
D gene: -
clone size: -
V gene: TRBV5-1

CDR3 DNA: TGTGCCAGCAGCAGGCCGGGAGGGGGTACCTATAATTCACCCCTCCACTTT
CDR3 protein: CASSRPGGGTYNSPLHF
J gene: TRBJ1-6
D gene: -
clone size: -
V gene: TRBV7-2

CDR3 DNA: TGTGCCAGCAGCTTTCCAGGAACAGATACGCAGTATTTT
CDR3 protein: CASSFPGTDTQYF
J gene: TRBJ2-3
D gene: -
clone size: -
V gene: TRBV5-4

CDR3 DNA: TGTGCCAGCAGTTTAGGGGGTTATCAGCCCCAGCATTTT
CDR3 protein: CASSLGGYQPQHF
J gene: TRBJ1-5
D gene: -
clone size: few
V gene: TRBV6-5

CDR3 DNA: TGTGCCACCGGGGGAGCGGGAGAAACCGGGGAGCTGTTTTTT
CDR3 protein: CATGGAGETGELFF
J gene: TRBJ2-2
D gene: TRBD2
clone size: -
V gene: TRBV3-1/TRBV3-2

CDR3 DNA: TGCGCCAGCAGCTTGGCGACTGAAGAGACCCAGTACTTC
CDR3 protein: CASSLATEETQYF
J gene: TRBJ2-5
D gene: -
clone size: -
V gene: TRBV5-1

CDR3 DNA: TGTGCCAGCAGCCAGGGGGGCTCCTACAATGAGCAGTTCTTC
CDR3 protein: CASSQGGSYNEQFF
J gene: TRBJ2-1
D gene: -
clone size: -
V gene: TRBV28

CDR3 DNA: TGTGCCAGCCGGGACAGGGGGCTTACTAATGAAAAACTGTTTTTT
CDR3 protein: CASRDRGLTNEKLFF
J gene: TRBJ1-4
D gene: TRBD1
clone size: -
V gene: TRBV6-5

CDR3 DNA: TGTGCCAGCAGTGACTTTACGACAGGGTATGCCGGGGAGCTGTTTTTT
CDR3 protein: CASSDFTTGYAGELFF
J gene: TRBJ2-2
D gene: TRBD1
clone size: -
V gene: TRBV2

CDR3 DNA: TGTGCCAGCAGCGTAGCCCCAGCCGGGACAGGGGGCGTTGAGGAGACCCAGTACTTC
CDR3 protein: CASSVAPAGTGGVEETQYF
J gene: TRBJ2-5
D gene: TRBD1
clone size: -
V gene: TRBV9

CDR3 DNA: TGTGCCAGCAGGCCCAGCCTTGGGACATGGAATGAGCAGTTCTTC
CDR3 protein: CASRPSLGTWNEQFF
J gene: TRBJ2-1
D gene: -
clone size: -
V gene: TRBV28

CDR3 DNA: TGTGCCAGCAGTCCGAACCAGGCGGGCTACACCTTC
CDR3 protein: CASSPNQAGYTF
J gene: TRBJ1-2
D gene: -
clone size: once
V gene: TRBV6-5

CDR3 DNA: TGTGCCAGCAGTCCGGGTTACACCATATATTTT
CDR3 protein: CASSPGYTIYF
J gene: TRBJ1-3
D gene: -
clone size: -
V gene: TRBV12-3/TRBV12-4

CDR3 DNA: TGTGCCAGCAGCCTGAGCCGAGGACTAGCGGCCTACGAGCAGTACTTC
CDR3 protein: CASSLSRGLAAYEQYF
J gene: TRBJ2-7
D gene: TRBD2
clone size: once
V gene: TRBV11-2

CDR3 DNA: TGTGCCAGCAGTTCGGGACAGACCCCCTACGAGCAGTACTTC
CDR3 protein: CASSSGQTPYEQYF
J gene: TRBJ2-7
D gene: TRBD1
clone size: -
V gene: TRBV6-5

CDR3 DNA: TGTGCCATCAGTGAGTCGTTACAGATTAGCAATCAGCCCCAGCATTTT
CDR3 protein: CAISESLQISNQPQHF
J gene: TRBJ1-5
D gene: -
clone size: -
V gene: TRBV10-3

CDR3 DNA: TGTGCCAGCAGTTACTCGTGGAGCGGGACCGGGGAGCTGTTTTTT
CDR3 protein: CASSYSWSGTGELFF
J gene: TRBJ2-2
D gene: -
clone size: -
V gene: TRBV6-2/TRBV6-3

CDR3 DNA: TGTGCCAGCAGCGCAGTGATGGACAGTGGCTACACCTTC
CDR3 protein: CASSAVMDSGYTF
J gene: TRBJ1-2
D gene: -
clone size: -
V gene: TRBV9

CDR3 DNA: TGTGCCAGCAGTTTAACAGGGGGTTCTGGAAACACCATATATTTT
CDR3 protein: CASSLTGGSGNTIYF
J gene: TRBJ1-3
D gene: TRBD1
clone size: few
V gene: TRBV6-5

CDR3 DNA: TGTGCCAGCAGTTTGGGACAGTTTAATTCACCCCTCCACTTT
CDR3 protein: CASSLGQFNSPLHF
J gene: TRBJ1-6
D gene: TRBD1
clone size: -
V gene: TRBV27

CDR3 DNA: TGTGCCAGTAGTTCCGCGGGGGGCAAAAACATTCAGTACTTC
CDR3 protein: CASSSAGGKNIQYF
J gene: TRBJ2-4
D gene: TRBD2
clone size: -
V gene: TRBV19

CDR3 DNA: TGTGCCAGCAGCTCACTAGCGGGGTCCTACAATGAGCAGTTCTTC
CDR3 protein: CASSSLAGSYNEQFF
J gene: TRBJ2-1
D gene: TRBD2
clone size: -
V gene: TRBV5-6

CDR3 DNA: TGTGCCAGCAGCCGGGACAGGGGGACCTCCTACGAGCAGTACTTC
CDR3 protein: CASSRDRGTSYEQYF
J gene: TRBJ2-7
D gene: TRBD1
clone size: -
V gene: TRBV7-2

CDR3 DNA: TGTGCCAGCAGCCAAGATTCCCAGGGCCAAGAGACCCAGTACTTC
CDR3 protein: CASSQDSQGQETQYF
J gene: TRBJ2-5
D gene: -
clone size: once
V gene: TRBV4-2

CDR3 DNA: TGTGCCAGTAGTCTTACGGAGATTCAGTACTTC
CDR3 protein: CASSLTEIQYF
J gene: TRBJ2-4
D gene: -
clone size: -
V gene: TRBV19

CDR3 DNA: TGCGCCAGCAGCCAAGAGATGGGGGCAGGGGCAGATACGCAGTATTTT
CDR3 protein: CASSQEMGAGADTQYF
J gene: TRBJ2-3
D gene: -
clone size: once
V gene: TRBV4-3

CDR3 DNA: TGTGCCAGCAGCCCTCCGGGACAGGGTTACGGCTACACCTTC
CDR3 protein: CASSPPGQGYGYTF
J gene: TRBJ1-2
D gene: TRBD1
clone size: -
V gene: TRBV28